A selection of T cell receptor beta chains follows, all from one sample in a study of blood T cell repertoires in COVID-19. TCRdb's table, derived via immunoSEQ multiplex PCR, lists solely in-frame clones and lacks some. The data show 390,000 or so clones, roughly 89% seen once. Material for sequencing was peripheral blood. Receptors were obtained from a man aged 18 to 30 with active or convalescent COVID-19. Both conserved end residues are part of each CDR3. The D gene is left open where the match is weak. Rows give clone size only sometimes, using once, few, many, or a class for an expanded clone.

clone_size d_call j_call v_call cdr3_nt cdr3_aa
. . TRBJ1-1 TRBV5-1 TGCGCCAGCAGCTCCCCGTCTGGGGCGAGGAACACTGAAGCTTTCTTT CASSSPSGARNTEAFF
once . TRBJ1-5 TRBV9 TGTGCCAGCAGCGTAGCTTTGAGCAATCAGCCCCAGCATTTT CASSVALSNQPQHF
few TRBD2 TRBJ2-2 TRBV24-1 TGTGCCACCAGTCCCGATCGGCTAGCGGGCTCGAACACCGGGGAGCTGTTTTTT CATSPDRLAGSNTGELFF
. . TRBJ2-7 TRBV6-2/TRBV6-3 TGTGCCAGCAGCAAGGCGGGGCTCGGCGAGCAGTACTTC CASSKAGLGEQYF
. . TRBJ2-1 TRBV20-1 TGCAGTGCCAGTAAGGGAGGAGCGGGTTCCTACAATGAGCAGTTCTTC CSASKGGAGSYNEQFF
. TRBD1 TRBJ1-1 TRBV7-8 TGTGCCAGCAGCGCTGGACAGGGGGTTGGAACTGAAGCTTTCTTT CASSAGQGVGTEAFF
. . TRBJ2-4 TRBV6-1 TGTGCCAGCAGTGACGGGAGACGACTAGCCAAAAACATTCAGTACTTC CASSDGRRLAKNIQYF
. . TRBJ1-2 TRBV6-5 TGTGCCAGCATTTCGTCTAACTATGGCTACACCTTC CASISSNYGYTF
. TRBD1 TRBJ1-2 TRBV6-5 TGTGCCAGCAGTCCCCCCCCGGGACAGGGTTATGGCTACACCTTC CASSPPPGQGYGYTF
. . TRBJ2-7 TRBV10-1 TGCGCCAGGGGACGGCTAGAGGGGGACGAGCAGTACTTC CARGRLEGDEQYF
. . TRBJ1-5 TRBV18 TGTGCCAGCTCCGGACTCCTTAGCAATCAGCCCCAGCATTTT CASSGLLSNQPQHF
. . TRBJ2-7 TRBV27 TGTGCCAGCAGTTCCCGTGGGGGCCCCTCCTACGAGCAGTACTTC CASSSRGGPSYEQYF
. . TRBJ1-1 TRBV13 TGTGCCAGCAGCTTTACTCAGGGGCGCGACTTCTCTGAAGCTTTCTTT CASSFTQGRDFSEAFF
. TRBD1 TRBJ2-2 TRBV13 TGTGCCAGCAGGCCAGAGACAGGGGATTTCCCCGGGGAGCTGTTTTTT CASRPETGDFPGELFF
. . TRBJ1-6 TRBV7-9 TGTGCCAGCAGCCGGGTGGGTTCACCCCTCCACTTT CASSRVGSPLHF
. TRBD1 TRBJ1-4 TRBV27 TGTGCCAGCAGACAGGGGCGCGAAAAACTGTTTTTT CASRQGREKLFF
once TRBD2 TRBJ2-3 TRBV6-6 TGTGCCAGCAGTCACATCCGCCCTAGCGGGAGGGCCCAAGATACGCAGTATTTT CASSHIRPSGRAQDTQYF
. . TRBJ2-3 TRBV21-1 TGTGCCAGCAGCAAACGTAGGACAGGGGGACCCCACACAGATACGCAGTATTTT CASSKRRTGGPHTDTQYF
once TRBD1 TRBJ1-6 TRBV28 TGTGCCAGCAGCCCGGGACAGGGAGGCTCACCCCTCCACTTT CASSPGQGGSPLHF
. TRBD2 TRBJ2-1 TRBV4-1 TGCGCCAGCAGCCAAAGGACTAGCGGTGCCTACAATGAGCAGTTCTTC CASSQRTSGAYNEQFF
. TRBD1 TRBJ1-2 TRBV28 TGTGCCAGCATTGCAGGGGGCGCGCCCGGCTACACCTTC CASIAGGAPGYTF
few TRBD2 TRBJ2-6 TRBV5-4 TGTGCCAGCAGCGTACCGGGACTAGTATCAGGTGGGGCCAACGTCCTGACTTTC CASSVPGLVSGGANVLTF
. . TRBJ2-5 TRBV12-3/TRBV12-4 TGTGCCGATCAAGGGACTGCACAAGAGACCCAGTACTTC CADQGTAQETQYF
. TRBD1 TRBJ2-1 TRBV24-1 TGTGCCACCAGTGACTCCGGGACAGGGAGGAATGAGCAGTTCTTC CATSDSGTGRNEQFF
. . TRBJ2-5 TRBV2 TGTGCCAGCAGTGAGGGGACTCAGTACTTC CASSEGTQYF
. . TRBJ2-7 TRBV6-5 TGTGCCAGCAGTTTGGGGGGGCCCTACGAGCAGTACTTC CASSLGGPYEQYF
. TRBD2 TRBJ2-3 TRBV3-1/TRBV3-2 TGTGCCAGCAGCGGGATCCTAGCGGGGGGGTCAGATACGCAGTATTTT CASSGILAGGSDTQYF
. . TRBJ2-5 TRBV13 TGTGCCAGCAGCCCGGGTTGGGAGACCCAGTACTTC CASSPGWETQYF
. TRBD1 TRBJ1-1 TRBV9 TGTGCCAGCAGCGTAGCTCAGGGGGGAAACACTGAAGCTTTCTTT CASSVAQGGNTEAFF
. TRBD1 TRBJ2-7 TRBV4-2 TGTGCCAGCAGCCATCTCACAGGGGCGGCCTCCTACGAGCAGTACTTC CASSHLTGAASYEQYF
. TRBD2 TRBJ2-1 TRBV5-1 TGCGCCAGCAGCCTTGGACTAGCGGGGGCCACCGATGAGCAGTTCTTC CASSLGLAGATDEQFF
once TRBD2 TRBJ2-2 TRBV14 TGTGCCAGCAGCATCTTGATGAGCGGGAGAAACACCGGGGAGCTGTTTTTT CASSILMSGRNTGELFF
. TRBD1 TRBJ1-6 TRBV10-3 TGTGCCGTAGCCGGGACAGGGGAGAATTCACCCCTCCACTTT CAVAGTGENSPLHF
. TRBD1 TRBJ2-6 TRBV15 TGTGCCACCAGCAAATGGGACAGGCCCTCTGGGGCCAACGTCCTGACTTTC CATSKWDRPSGANVLTF